Detailed here is one T cell receptor beta chain. This record comes from a study of blood T cell repertoires in COVID-19. Data came from immunoSEQ multiplex PCR; TCRdb stores just in-frame clones and leaves some out. The sample has approximately 230,000 clones, about 80% seen once; the top ten hold about 15%. CDR1 is SEHNR, CDR2 FQNEAQ, per germline (reference sequence). Trimming took 3 bases from V and 2 from J; bases not matched to a gene: 8. There are 17 residues in the CDR3. The sequence derives from a man aged 40-55 years who had recovered from COVID-19. Sequences were obtained from PBMCs or T cells enriched from blood (not recorded which). The J gene is TRBJ2-1, the V gene TRBV7-9; the match to TRBD1 covers 9 bases. The CDR3 is CASSLAYRTGAYNEQFF. The CDR3 nucleotides read TGTGCCAGCAGCTTGGCGTACCGGACAGGGGCCTACAATGAGCAGTTCTTC.